The 7 T cell receptor beta chains reported below all come from one sample, sequenced in a study of response to subunit inactivated influenza vaccine. TCRdb ran MiXCR on the RT-PCR reads and lists one entry per CDR3 protein. There are a few hundred thousand distinct CDR3 sequences in the sample; about 11% occur only once, and approximately 10% lies in the top ten. This sample was shared with a second study, whose subject was T cells expressing NK-cell markers. In that study: The authors made TCR beta cDNA libraries by 5'RACE template switching. This switching added a universal primer site and UMIs.

The sequences come from PBMCs from blood, collected on the day of vaccination. Receptors originate from a man aged 50-60 years who received an inactivated influenza vaccine.

This clonotype was counted a few times. This rearrangement joins TRBV9 to TRBJ1-2; 10 nucleotides match TRBD1. V was pared by 0 bases and J by 0 bases, with 11 bases of the junction left unmatched. Germline CDR1 and CDR2: SGDLS and YYNGEE. This CDR3 has 19 amino acids. DNA of the CDR3: TGTGCCAGCAGCGTAGAAGGGTCGACAGGGGGCCTTCCTAACTATGGCTACACCTTC. It yields the protein CASSVEGSTGGLPNYGYTF.

The chain couples TRBV12-3 or TRBV12-4 to TRBJ2-5; 9 bases line up with TRBD2. The CDR3 is 17 residues long. With 7 bases clipped from V and 4 bases from J, the junction kept 16 bases outside the gene matches. CDR3 bases: TGTGCCAGCACTAAGGGTGTTGGCGGGGGGGCCCCAGAGACCCAGTACTTC. Amino acids: CASTKGVGGGAPETQYF.

This sequence joins TRBV20-1 and TRBJ1-5; 7 bases align to TRBD1. CDR1 DFQATT and CDR2 SNEGSKA come from the germline V gene (reference sequence). The CDR3 contains 13 residues. V trimming: 5 bases; J trimming: 7 bases; junction bases outside the gene matches: 8. The CDR3 nucleotides read TGCAGTGCTGCGGACAGGAGGGGCCAGCCCCAGCATTTT. Its translation: CSAADRRGQPQHF.

This clonotype was picked up many times. The chain carries TRBV15 and TRBJ2-4; unclear D gene. Germline-derived CDR1 and CDR2 are LNHNV and YYDKDF (reference sequence). The CDR3 spans 13 residues. The ends were cut back, 0 bases at V and 5 bases at J, with 5 bases in the middle. The CDR3 here is CATSRDAENIQYF. The CDR3 region has the DNA TGTGCCACCAGCAGAGATGCAGAAAACATTCAGTACTTC. Full variable domain (outside the CDR3, taken from reference TRBV15 and TRBJ2-4): DAMVIQNPRYQVTQFGKPVTLSCSQTLNHNVMYWYQQKSSQAPKLLFHYYDKDFNNEADTPDNFQSRRPNTSFCFLDIRSPGLGDTAMYLCATSRDAENIQYFGAGTRLSVL.

This clonotype was observed a handful of times. The chain is built from TRBV4-2 and TRBJ2-1, with D possibly being TRBD2 (5 bases). V was trimmed by 4 bases and J by 4 bases, leaving 14 bases between them. The CDR3 spans 15 residues. Per the germline V gene, CDR1 is LGHNA and CDR2 is YNFKEQ. Here the CDR3 reads CASSPAGNIYNEQFF. The CDR3 DNA follows: TGTGCCAGCAGCCCAGCCGGGAACATATACAATGAGCAGTTCTTC.

The J gene is TRBJ2-7, the V gene TRBV29-1; 12 positions agree with TRBD2. The ends lost 0 bases at V and 0 bases at J; junction bases unmatched: 6. The CDR3 runs to 17 residues. Germline CDR1 reads SQVTM; CDR2 reads ANQGSEA. CDR3 loop: CSVEDHQTSGSSYEQYF. The CDR3 DNA reads TGCAGCGTTGAAGATCACCAGACTAGCGGGAGCTCCTACGAGCAGTACTTC.

This clonotype was recorded a few times. The J gene is TRBJ2-3, the V gene TRBV18; TRBD2 matches at 7 bases. V gave up 1 base and J gave up 2 bases; unmatched junction bases: 6. This CDR3 has 16 amino acids. CDR1 and CDR2 from the germline V gene are KGHSH and LQKENI. The CDR3 DNA reads TGTGCCAGCTCACCACGGTTTGCGGGGGTCACAGATACGCAGTATTTT. Translation: CASSPRFAGVTDTQYF.